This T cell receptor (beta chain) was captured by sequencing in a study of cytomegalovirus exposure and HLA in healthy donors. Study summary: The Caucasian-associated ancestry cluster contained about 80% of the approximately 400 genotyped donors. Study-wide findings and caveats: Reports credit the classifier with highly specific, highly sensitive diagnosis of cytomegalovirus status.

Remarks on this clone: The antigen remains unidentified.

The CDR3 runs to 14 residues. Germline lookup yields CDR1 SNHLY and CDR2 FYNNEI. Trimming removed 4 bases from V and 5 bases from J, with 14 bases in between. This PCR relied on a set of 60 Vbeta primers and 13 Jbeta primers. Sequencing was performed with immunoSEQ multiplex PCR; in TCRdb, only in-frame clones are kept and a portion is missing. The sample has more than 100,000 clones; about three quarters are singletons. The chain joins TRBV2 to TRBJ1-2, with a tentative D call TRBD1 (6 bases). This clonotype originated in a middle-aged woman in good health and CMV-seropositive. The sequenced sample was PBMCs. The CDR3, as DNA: TGTGCCAGCAGTGCCCCTAGACAGGAGTATGGCTACACCTTC. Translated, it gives CASSAPRQEYGYTF.